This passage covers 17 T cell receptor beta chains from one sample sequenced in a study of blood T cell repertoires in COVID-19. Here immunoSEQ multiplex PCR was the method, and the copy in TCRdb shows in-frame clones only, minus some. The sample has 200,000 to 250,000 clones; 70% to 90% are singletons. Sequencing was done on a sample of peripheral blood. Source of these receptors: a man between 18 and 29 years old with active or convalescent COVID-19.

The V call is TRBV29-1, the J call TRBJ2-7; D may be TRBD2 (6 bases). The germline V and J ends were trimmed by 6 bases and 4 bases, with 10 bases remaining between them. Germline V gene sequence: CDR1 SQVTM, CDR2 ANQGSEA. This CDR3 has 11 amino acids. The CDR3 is CSVGGAYEQYF. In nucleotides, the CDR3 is TGCAGCGTAGGCGGGGCATACGAGCAGTACTTC.

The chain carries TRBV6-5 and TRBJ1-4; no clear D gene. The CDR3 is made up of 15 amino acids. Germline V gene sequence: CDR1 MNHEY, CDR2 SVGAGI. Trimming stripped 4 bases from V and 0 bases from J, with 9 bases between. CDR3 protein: CASSSGRATNEKLFF. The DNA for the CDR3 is TGTGCCAGCAGTTCCGGGAGGGCAACTAATGAAAAACTGTTTTTT.

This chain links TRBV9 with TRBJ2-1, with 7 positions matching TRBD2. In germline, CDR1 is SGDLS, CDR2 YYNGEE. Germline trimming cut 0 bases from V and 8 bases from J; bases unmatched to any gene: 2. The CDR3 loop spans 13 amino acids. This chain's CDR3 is CASSVATSDEQFF. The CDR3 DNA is TGTGCCAGCAGCGTAGCCACTAGCGATGAGCAGTTCTTC. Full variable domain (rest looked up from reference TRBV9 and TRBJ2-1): DSGVTQTPKHLITATGQRVTLRCSPRSGDLSVYWYQQSLDQGLQFLIQYYNGEERAKGNILERFSAQQFPDLHSELNLSSLELGDSALYFCASSVATSDEQFFGPGTRLTVL.

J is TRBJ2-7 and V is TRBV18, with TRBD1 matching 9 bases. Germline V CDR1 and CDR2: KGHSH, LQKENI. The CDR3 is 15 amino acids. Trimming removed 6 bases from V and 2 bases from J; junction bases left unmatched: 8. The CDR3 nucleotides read TGTGCCAGCTCGCAGAACCGGGACAGGGCCTACGAGCAGTACTTC. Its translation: CASSQNRDRAYEQYF. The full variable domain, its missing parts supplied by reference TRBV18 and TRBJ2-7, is NAGVMQNPRHLVRRRGQEARLRCSPMKGHSHVYWYRQLPEEGLKFMVYLQKENIIDESGMPKERFSAEFPKEGPSILRIQQVVRGDSAAYFCASSQNRDRAYEQYFGPGTRLTVT.

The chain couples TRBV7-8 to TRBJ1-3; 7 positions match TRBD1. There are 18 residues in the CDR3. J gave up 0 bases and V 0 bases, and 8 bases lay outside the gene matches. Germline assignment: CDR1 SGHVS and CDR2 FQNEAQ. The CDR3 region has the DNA TGTGCCAGCAGCTTAGCGGTGGGACAGCCGGGCTCTGGAAACACCATATATTTT. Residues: CASSLAVGQPGSGNTIYF.

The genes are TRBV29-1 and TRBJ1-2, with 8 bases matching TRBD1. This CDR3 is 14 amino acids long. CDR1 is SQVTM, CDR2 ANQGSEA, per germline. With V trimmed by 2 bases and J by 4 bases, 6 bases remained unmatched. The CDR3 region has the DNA TGCAGCGTTGAACCGACAGGGGCGCCCTATGGCTACACCTTC. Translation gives CSVEPTGAPYGYTF.

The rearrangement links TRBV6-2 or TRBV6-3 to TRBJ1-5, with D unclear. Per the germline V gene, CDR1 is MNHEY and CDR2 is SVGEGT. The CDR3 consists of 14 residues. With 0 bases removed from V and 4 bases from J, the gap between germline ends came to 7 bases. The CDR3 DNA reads TGTGCCAGCAGTTACTCAGCCGGGAATCAGCCCCAGCATTTT. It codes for CASSYSAGNQPQHF.

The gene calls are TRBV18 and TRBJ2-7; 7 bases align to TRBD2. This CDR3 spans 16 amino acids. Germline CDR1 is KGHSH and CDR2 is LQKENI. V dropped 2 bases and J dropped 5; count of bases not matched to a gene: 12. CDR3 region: CASSPGPGREFNEQYF. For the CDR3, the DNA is TGTGCCAGCTCACCAGGGCCTGGGCGGGAGTTTAACGAGCAGTACTTC.

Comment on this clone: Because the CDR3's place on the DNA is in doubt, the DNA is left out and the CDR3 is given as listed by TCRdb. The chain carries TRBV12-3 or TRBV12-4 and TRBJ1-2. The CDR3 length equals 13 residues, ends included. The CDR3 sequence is CASSSSSDYGYTF.

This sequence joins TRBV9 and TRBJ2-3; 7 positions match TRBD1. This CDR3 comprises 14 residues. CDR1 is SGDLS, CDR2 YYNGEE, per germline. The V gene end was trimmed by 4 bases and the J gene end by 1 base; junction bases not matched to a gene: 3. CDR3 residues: CASSIGTGTDTQYF. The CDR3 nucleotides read TGTGCCAGCAGCATAGGGACAGGCACAGATACGCAGTATTTT. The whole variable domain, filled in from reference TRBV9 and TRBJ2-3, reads DSGVTQTPKHLITATGQRVTLRCSPRSGDLSVYWYQQSLDQGLQFLIQYYNGEERAKGNILERFSAQQFPDLHSELNLSSLELGDSALYFCASSIGTGTDTQYFGPGTRLTVL.

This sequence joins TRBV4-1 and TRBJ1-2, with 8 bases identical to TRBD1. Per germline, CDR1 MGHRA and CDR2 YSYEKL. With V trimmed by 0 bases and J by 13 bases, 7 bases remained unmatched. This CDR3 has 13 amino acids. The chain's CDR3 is CASSQDWGTGGTF. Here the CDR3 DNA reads TGCGCCAGCAGCCAAGATTGGGGGACAGGCGGCACCTTC.

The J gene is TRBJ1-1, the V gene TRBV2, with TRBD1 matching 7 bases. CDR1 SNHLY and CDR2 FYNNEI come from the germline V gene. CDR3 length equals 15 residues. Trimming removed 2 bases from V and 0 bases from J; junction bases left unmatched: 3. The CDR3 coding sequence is TGTGCCAGCAGTGAACGGGGACAGTTGAACACTGAAGCTTTCTTT. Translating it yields CASSERGQLNTEAFF.

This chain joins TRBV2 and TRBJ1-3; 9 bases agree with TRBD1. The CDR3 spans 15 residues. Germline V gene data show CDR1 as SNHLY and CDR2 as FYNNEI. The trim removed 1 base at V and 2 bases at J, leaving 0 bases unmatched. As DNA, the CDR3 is TGTGCCAGCAGTGAAGACAGGGGGCCTGGAAACACCATATATTTT. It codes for CASSEDRGPGNTIYF. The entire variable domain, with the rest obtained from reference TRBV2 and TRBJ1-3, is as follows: EPEVTQTPSHQVTQMGQEVILRCVPISNHLYFYWYRQILGQKVEFLVSFYNNEISEKSEIFDDQFSVERPDGSNFTLKIRSTKLEDSAMYFCASSEDRGPGNTIYFGEGSWLTVV.

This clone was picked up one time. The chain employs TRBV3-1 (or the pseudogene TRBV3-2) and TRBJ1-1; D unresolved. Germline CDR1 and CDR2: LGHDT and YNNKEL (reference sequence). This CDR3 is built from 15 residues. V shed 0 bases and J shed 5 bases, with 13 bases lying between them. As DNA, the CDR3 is TGTGCCAGCAGCCAAGAAGCTCTCCCGAGTACTGAAGCTTTCTTT. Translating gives CASSQEALPSTEAFF.

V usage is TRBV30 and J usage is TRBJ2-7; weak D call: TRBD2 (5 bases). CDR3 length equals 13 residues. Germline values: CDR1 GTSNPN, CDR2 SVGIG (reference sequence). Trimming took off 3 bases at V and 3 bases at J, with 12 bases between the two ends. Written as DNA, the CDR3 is TGTGCCTGGAGAGAGAGACGGGACTACGAGCAGTACTTC. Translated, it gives CAWRERRDYEQYF. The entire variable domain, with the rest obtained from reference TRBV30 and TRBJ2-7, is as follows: SQTIHQWPATLVQPVGSPLSLECTVEGTSNPNLYWYRQAAGRGLQLLFYSVGIGQISSEVPQNLSASRPQDRQFILSSKKLLLSDSGFYLCAWRERRDYEQYFGPGTRLTVT.

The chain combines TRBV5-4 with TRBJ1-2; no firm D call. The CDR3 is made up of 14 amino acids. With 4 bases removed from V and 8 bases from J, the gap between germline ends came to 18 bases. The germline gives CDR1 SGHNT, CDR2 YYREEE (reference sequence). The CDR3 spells CASSGAPGVSGYTF. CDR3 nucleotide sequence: TGTGCCAGCAGCGGAGCGCCGGGAGTGAGCGGCTACACCTTC. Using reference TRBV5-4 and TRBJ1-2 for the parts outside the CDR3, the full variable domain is ETGVTQSPTHLIKTRGQQVTLRCSSQSGHNTVSWYQQALGQGPQFIFQYYREEENGRGNFPPRFSGLQFPNYSSELNVNALELDDSALYLCASSGAPGVSGYTFGSGTRLTVV.

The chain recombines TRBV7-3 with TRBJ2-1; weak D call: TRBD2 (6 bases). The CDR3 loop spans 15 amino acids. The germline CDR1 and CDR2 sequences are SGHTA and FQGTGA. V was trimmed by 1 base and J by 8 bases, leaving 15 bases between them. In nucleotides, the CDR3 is TGTGCCAGCAGCTTAAGGAGTGGACTACGGGATGAGCAGTTCTTC. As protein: CASSLRSGLRDEQFF.